Below are 9 T cell receptor beta chains sequenced from a single sample in a study of radiotherapy plus CTLA-4 blockade in lung cancer. TCRdb's table, derived via immunoSEQ multiplex PCR, lists solely in-frame clones and lacks some. Among 20,000 or so clones, about 83% were seen once, and the ten largest hold 20% to 25%. The sequencing here drew on peripheral blood, taken from a patient treated with radiotherapy plus ipilimumab. These receptors all stem from a human donor with non-small cell lung cancer whose response to radiotherapy plus ipilimumab could not be evaluated.

This chain links TRBV28 with TRBJ1-2; perhaps TRBD1 as D (6 bases). V gave up 8 bases and J gave up 5 bases, with 12 bases separating them. CDR3 length: 12 amino acids. Per germline, CDR1 MDHEN and CDR2 SYDVKM. This CDR3 reads CASEDSKYGYTF. The CDR3, as DNA: TGTGCCAGCGAGGACAGTAAATATGGCTACACCTTC.

This chain connects TRBV5-6 to TRBJ2-5; a possible D gene is TRBD1 (6 bases). Trimming removed 3 bases from V and 9 bases from J, with 15 bases in between. The CDR3 sequence is 13 residues long. Germline V lookup: CDR1 SGHDT, CDR2 YYEEEE. The CDR3 region is CASSSGVGGPQYF. As DNA, the CDR3 is TGTGCCAGCAGCTCAGGGGTTGGTGGACCCCAGTACTTC.

The chain links TRBV29-1 to TRBJ2-1; D possibly corresponds to TRBD2 (7 bases). The CDR3 contains 12 residues. Trimming removed 6 bases at V and 9 bases at J, with 15 bases between. Germline assignment: CDR1 SQVTM and CDR2 ANQGSEA. The CDR3 loop is CSVGTGRGEQFF. DNA for the CDR3: TGCAGCGTCGGTACAGGGAGGGGTGAGCAGTTCTTC.

CDR3 DNA: TGCGCCAGCAGTGAGTCGCGGGGTCCTGGGACCCAGTACTTC. It yields the protein CASSESRGPGTQYF. The chain is built from TRBV10-2 and TRBJ2-5, with a possible D match to TRBD2 (6 bases). The CDR3 is made up of 14 amino acids. CDR1 WSHSY and CDR2 SAAADI come from the germline V gene. V lost 0 bases and J lost 7, with 12 bases in between.

The chain is built from TRBV28 and TRBJ2-5, with 7 bases that match TRBD2. CDR3 size: 15 residues. The V gene's germline CDR1 is MDHEN and CDR2 SYDVKM. With V trimmed by 2 bases and J by 4 bases, 7 bases remained unmatched. The CDR3 DNA sequence: TGTGCCAGCAGTTTAAGGGTAGCGGGCTTAGAGACCCAGTACTTC. Translation gives CASSLRVAGLETQYF.

The genes are TRBV10-3 and TRBJ2-3; 12 bases align to TRBD2. Germline lookup yields CDR1 ENHRY and CDR2 SYGVKD. The CDR3 is 15 residues long. Trimming took 5 bases from V and 2 from J; bases not matched to a gene: 2. The CDR3 region is CAISPSGGDTDTQYF. CDR3 nucleotides: TGTGCCATCAGTCCTAGCGGGGGGGACACAGATACGCAGTATTTT.

The V gene is TRBV29-1, the J gene TRBJ2-3; no clear D. Germline CDR1 is SQVTM and CDR2 is ANQGSEA. The CDR3 consists of 13 residues. Trimming pared 7 bases from V and 2 bases from J, leaving 13 bases between. The CDR3 protein is CSARSQATDTQYF. The CDR3 coding sequence is TGCAGCGCCCGTTCGCAGGCCACAGATACGCAGTATTTT.

The J gene is TRBJ2-3, the V gene TRBV5-1; 9 bases agree with TRBD1. V trimming: 4 bases; J trimming: 1 base; junction bases outside the gene matches: 7. The germline V gene has CDR1 SGHRS and CDR2 YFSETQ. The CDR3 contains 16 residues. CDR3 in DNA: TGCGCCAGCAGCCGGACGGGACAGGGAGGCACAGATACGCAGTATTTT. It translates to CASSRTGQGGTDTQYF.

The V call is TRBV6-5, the J call TRBJ2-1, with 8 positions matching TRBD2. This CDR3 comprises 13 residues. Germline CDR1 MNHEY, CDR2 SVGAGI. The V and J ends lost 6 bases and 5 bases, in that order; junction bases with no gene match: 3. The CDR3 DNA reads as TGTGCCAGCAGGCTAGCGGGTGACAATGAGCAGTTCTTC. Encoded protein: CASRLAGDNEQFF.